Sequencing of this TCR beta chain was carried out in a study of circulating and synovial CD4+ cells in juvenile arthritis. The study, taken as a whole, reports: These blood cells shared more CDR3 sequences with synovium than bulk blood. T cell genome counts differed by at least an order of magnitude between CPL and CD4 samples. Vbeta family usage analysis did not detect the pathogenic-like versus bulk difference. Diversity here was lower than in bulk blood CD4 cells.

TCRdb's table, derived via immunoSEQ multiplex PCR, lists solely in-frame clones and lacks some. The sample lists tens of thousands of clones; 90% to 95% were seen once. Points on this clone: Its antigen remains unknown.

Germline CDR1 reads MDHEN; CDR2 reads SYDVKM. J gave up 4 bases and V 7 bases, and 1 base lay outside the gene matches. The CDR3 has 12 amino acids. The sequenced material came from CD4+ T cells from blood. The genes are TRBV28 and TRBJ1-1; 9 bases are a match to TRBD1. The clonotype comes from a human donor with juvenile idiopathic arthritis. The CDR3 loop is CASNRGPTEAFF. In nucleotides, the CDR3 is TGTGCCAGCAACAGGGGGCCCACTGAAGCTTTCTTT.